This T cell receptor beta chain comes out of a study of blood T cell repertoires in COVID-19. The CDR3 totals 14 residues. With 6 bases clipped from V and 5 bases from J, the junction kept 12 bases outside the gene matches. Looked up from germline, CDR1 is SQVTM and CDR2 is ANQGSEA. This study enrolled people aged 18 to 89 from about 26 US geographic areas. Recovered status in Cohort 3 required two negative PCRs, clearance, or symptom resolution. The data were produced by immunoSEQ multiplex PCR, yet TCRdb's version contains in-frame clones alone and is incomplete. This sample yields about 270,000 clones, of which more than 80% are seen a single time; under 3% belongs to the top ten.

This clonotype was sampled from a woman younger than 35 who had recovered from COVID-19. The rearrangement uses TRBV29-1 and TRBJ1-1; TRBD1 agrees at 7 bases. Sequencing was performed on PBMCs or T cells enriched from blood (not recorded which). As DNA, the CDR3 is TGCAGCGTACCGATGCAGGGGGTCGGGACTGAAGCTTTCTTT. It is translated as CSVPMQGVGTEAFF. Complete variable domain (other parts from reference TRBV29-1 and TRBJ1-1): SAVISQKPSRDICQRGTSLTIQCQVDSQVTMMFWYRQQPGQSLTLIATANQGSEATYESGFVIDKFPISRPNLTFSTLTVSNMSPEDSSIYLCSVPMQGVGTEAFFGQGTRLTVV.